This T cell receptor (beta chain) was sequenced for a study of blood T cell repertoires in COVID-19. Some clones are missing from TCRdb's copy, which holds only in-frame ones; the method was immunoSEQ multiplex PCR. The sample holds approximately 140,000 clones, roughly nine tenths seen once. CDR3 length: 16 amino acids. The germline V and J ends were trimmed by 10 bases and 1 base, with 21 bases remaining between them. The germline V gene encodes CDR1 WNHNN and CDR2 SYGVQD (reference sequence). In terms of age and location, participants ranged from about 18 to 100 years and lived in about two dozen US areas.

The genes are TRBV10-1 and TRBJ2-3; tentative D call: TRBD2 (6 bases). Sequencing was performed on PBMCs or T cells enriched from blood (not recorded which). The receptor was derived from a woman aged 40 to 50 who had been exposed to COVID-19. DNA of the CDR3: TGCGCCAACCTCCATTTCGGGGGAGGTGGCACAGATACGCAGTATTTT. It codes for CANLHFGGGGTDTQYF.